The 12 T cell receptor beta chains reported below all come from one sample, sequenced in a study of a mutant IDH1 vaccine in newly diagnosed glioma. Sequencing was performed with immunoSEQ multiplex PCR; in TCRdb, only in-frame clones are kept and a portion is missing. The sample includes 24,000 or so clones, approximately 88% of them seen just once. These TCRs' antigens remain unknown. Time point specified: week 47, end of study. Doses comprised 300 ug of mutant IDH1 20-mer peptide each, plus topical imiquimod. This specimen was PBMCs, taken from a glioma patient whose treatment included an IDH1 peptide vaccine. The receptor set was obtained from a man between 35 and 55 years old with glioma.

The chain uses TRBV4-3 and TRBJ2-6; no firm D call. Germline-derived CDR1 and CDR2 are LGHNA and YSLEER. Trimming pared 0 bases from V and 1 base from J, leaving 4 bases between. This CDR3 region has 15 residues. The CDR3: CASSQDYSGANVLTF. For the CDR3, the DNA is TGCGCCAGCAGCCAAGATTATTCTGGGGCCAACGTCCTGACTTTC.

This clone was observed once. CDR3 sequence (DNA): TGTGCCAGCATTCCCTGGGGACAGGGGGGCTATGGCTACACCTTC. Translating gives CASIPWGQGGYGYTF. The chain joins TRBV7-2 to TRBJ1-2, with TRBD1 identical over 11 bases. CDR3 length: 15 residues. CDR1 is SGHTA, CDR2 FQGNSA, per germline. The V and J ends lost 7 bases and 4 bases, in that order; junction bases with no gene match: 8.

This chain links TRBV5-1 with TRBJ2-2; TRBD1 aligns across 8 bases. Germline V gives CDR1 SGHRS, CDR2 YFSETQ. Unmatched junction bases numbered 2, after V lost 0 bases and J lost 4 bases. There are 15 residues in the CDR3. The CDR3 region has the DNA TGCGCCAGCAGCTTGGGACAGGGGTTCACCGGGGAGCTGTTTTTT. Protein product: CASSLGQGFTGELFF.

J is TRBJ2-7 and V is TRBV6-5, with 9 bases that match TRBD1. The CDR3 sequence is 16 residues long. Germline CDR1 and CDR2: MNHEY and SVGAGI. J was trimmed by 5 bases and V by 4 bases; bases with no gene match: 12. The CDR3 DNA follows: TGTGCCAGCAGTTCTGCCGGGACAGGGAAGGAAAACGAGCAGTACTTC. It translates to CASSSAGTGKENEQYF.

In nucleotides, the CDR3 is TGTGCCAGCAGTGGGACAGCAACTGGGGCCAACGTCCTGACTTTC. The encoded protein is CASSGTATGANVLTF. The chain uses TRBV27 and TRBJ2-6; 7 nucleotides agree with TRBD1. J gave up 2 bases and V 5 bases, and 3 bases lay outside the gene matches. The length of the CDR3 is 15 residues. CDR1 is MNHEY, CDR2 SMNVEV, per germline (reference sequence). Full variable domain (outside the CDR3, taken from reference TRBV27 and TRBJ2-6): EAQVTQNPRYLITVTGKKLTVTCSQNMNHEYMSWYRQDPGLGLRQIYYSMNVEVTDKGDVPEGYKVSRKEKRNFPLILESPSPNQTSLYFCASSGTATGANVLTFGAGSRLTVL.

V gene TRBV19 combines with J gene TRBJ1-2, with 7 bases aligning to TRBD1. This CDR3 region has 14 residues. Germline V CDR1 and CDR2: LNHDA, SQIVND (reference sequence). J gave up 3 bases and V 6 bases, and 7 bases lay outside the gene matches. The CDR3 reads CASRPQGGDYGYTF. As DNA, the CDR3 is TGTGCCAGTAGACCTCAGGGGGGCGACTATGGCTACACCTTC.

This clone was observed a single time. This chain connects TRBV11-2 to TRBJ2-1; the D gene could be TRBD1 or TRBD2 (5 bases each). CDR1 and CDR2 (germline): SGHAT, FQNNGV. The CDR3 runs to 12 residues. V lost 0 bases, J lost 10 bases, and 7 bases lay in between. The CDR3 reads CASSLDEGEQFF. CDR3 nucleotides: TGTGCCAGCAGCTTAGACGAGGGGGAGCAGTTCTTC.

The V call is TRBV27, the J call TRBJ2-5; 7 bases match TRBD2. The CDR3 spans 16 residues. The ends lost 5 bases at V and 2 bases at J; junction bases unmatched: 11. Germline loops: CDR1 MNHEY, CDR2 SMNVEV (reference sequence). CDR3: CASSTRTSSRQETQYF. CDR3 nucleotides: TGTGCCAGCAGTACTAGGACTAGTTCCAGGCAAGAGACCCAGTACTTC.

This chain uses TRBV28 with TRBJ2-3; D is unclear. CDR1 and CDR2 from the germline V gene are MDHEN and SYDVKM. Between the trimmed V and J ends, which lost 8 bases and 0 bases, there was a span of 15 bases. CDR3 length: 15 amino acids. CDR3 in amino acids: CASPPFRRSTDTQYF. The CDR3 nucleotides read TGTGCCAGCCCCCCGTTCCGGCGGAGCACAGATACGCAGTATTTT.

The chain joins TRBV5-1 to TRBJ2-3; unclear D gene. The V and J ends lost 0 bases and 2 bases respectively, with 13 bases between them. The CDR3 extends over 16 amino acids. Germline CDR1 reads SGHRS; CDR2 reads YFSETQ. CDR3: CASSLEGHGSTDTQYF. The CDR3 DNA is TGCGCCAGCAGCTTGGAAGGTCATGGGTCCACAGATACGCAGTATTTT.

The chain couples TRBV29-1 to TRBJ2-1; maybe TRBD2 (6 bases). Germline CDR1 is SQVTM and CDR2 is ANQGSEA. V was clipped by 5 bases and J by 3 bases, with 11 bases between them. The CDR3 covers 13 residues. In nucleotides, the CDR3 is TGCAGCGTTTCCTCCGGGGGCTACAATGAGCAGTTCTTC. Amino acids: CSVSSGGYNEQFF.

This chain links TRBV28 with TRBJ2-5, with TRBD1 matching over 9 bases. The germline CDR1 and CDR2 sequences are MDHEN and SYDVKM. The CDR3 extends over 15 amino acids. The ends lost 5 bases at V and 2 bases at J; junction bases unmatched: 6. Here the CDR3 DNA reads TGTGCCAGCAGTCCTGGGACAGGGTGGCAAGAGACCCAGTACTTC. Its protein product is CASSPGTGWQETQYF.